This TCR beta chain was observed in a study of blood T cell repertoires in COVID-19. The wider study: Recovered Cohort 3 donors showed two negative PCRs, clearance, or symptom resolution. Samples representing acute and convalescent COVID-19 were sourced from the United States, Italy and Spain.

How the authors handled the data: Counts of nucleated cells, estimated from reference gene primer amplification, were obtained. Method: immunoSEQ multiplex PCR; TCRdb's copy keeps in-frame clones and lacks some. V, J and clone size reflect that table, while D and trimming were determined from the DNA. This sample has roughly 340,000 clones, with about 90% found just once. Germline V lookup: CDR1 SQVTM, CDR2 ANQGSEA. This CDR3 spans 13 amino acids. Trimming left V 7 bases short and J 1 base short, with 13 bases between. This receptor was obtained from a man aged 35-49 years in a cohort exposed to, infected with or recovered from COVID-19 (not recorded which). The chain recombines TRBV29-1 with TRBJ2-5; D remains ambiguous. The specimen was PBMCs or T cells enriched from blood (not recorded which). The CDR3: CSGAPGFQETQYF. CDR3 bases: TGCAGCGGGGCCCCAGGCTTCCAAGAGACCCAGTACTTC.